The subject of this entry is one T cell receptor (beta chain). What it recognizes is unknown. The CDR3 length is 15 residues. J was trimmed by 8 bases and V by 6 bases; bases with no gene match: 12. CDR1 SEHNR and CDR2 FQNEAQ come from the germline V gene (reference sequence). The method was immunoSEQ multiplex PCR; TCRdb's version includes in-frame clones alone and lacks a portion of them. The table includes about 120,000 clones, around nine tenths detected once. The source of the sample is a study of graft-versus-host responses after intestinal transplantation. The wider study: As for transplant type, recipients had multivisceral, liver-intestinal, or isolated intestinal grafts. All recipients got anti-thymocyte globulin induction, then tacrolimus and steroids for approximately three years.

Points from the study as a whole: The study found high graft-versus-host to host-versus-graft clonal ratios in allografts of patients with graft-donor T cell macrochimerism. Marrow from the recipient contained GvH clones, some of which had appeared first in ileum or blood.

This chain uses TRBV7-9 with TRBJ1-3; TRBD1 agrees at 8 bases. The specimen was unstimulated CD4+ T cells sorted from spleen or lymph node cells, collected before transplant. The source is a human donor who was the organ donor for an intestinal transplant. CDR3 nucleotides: TGTGCCAGCAGACCACTCGACAGGGGTATGGACACCATATATTTT. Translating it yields CASRPLDRGMDTIYF. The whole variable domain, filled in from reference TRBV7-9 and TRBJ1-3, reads DTGVSQNPRHKITKRGQNVTFRCDPISEHNRLYWYRQTLGQGPEFLTYFQNEAQLEKSRLLSDRFSAERPKGSFSTLEIQRTEQGDSAMYLCASRPLDRGMDTIYFGEGSWLTVV.